The 26 T cell receptor beta chains given below trace back to one sample, sequenced in a study of OX40 agonist ivuxolimab in advanced cancers. Some clones are missing from TCRdb's copy, which holds only in-frame ones; the method was immunoSEQ multiplex PCR. The sample consists of some 150,000 clones, approximately 94% of them appearing once. Sequenced here: CD4+ or CD8+ T cells sorted from blood, sampled in a trial of the OX40 agonist ivuxolimab. These receptors all stem from an adult with an advanced solid tumor such as melanoma, head and neck, liver or kidney cancer.

This chain connects TRBV5-6 to TRBJ2-4; 9 positions agree with TRBD1. The CDR3 contains 16 residues. Germline CDR1 reads SGHDT; CDR2 reads YYEEEE. Germline trimming cut 4 bases from V and 13 bases from J; bases unmatched to any gene: 18. The CDR3 here is CASSPDLGTGRTGQYF. CDR3 bases: TGTGCCAGCAGCCCCGACTTGGGGACAGGGAGGACTGGACAGTACTTC. Variable domain in full (rest from reference TRBV5-6 and TRBJ2-4): DAGVTQSPTHLIKTRGQQVTLRCSPKSGHDTVSWYQQALGQGPQFIFQYYEEEERQRGNFPDRFSGHQFPNYSSELNVNALLLGDSALYLCASSPDLGTGRTGQYFGAGTRLSVL.

V and J are TRBV9 and TRBJ2-7; D might be TRBD1 (5 bases). Trimming stripped 4 bases from V and 3 bases from J, with 14 bases between. The length of the CDR3 is 14 residues. CDR1 and CDR2 (germline): SGDLS, YYNGEE. The CDR3 sequence: CASSRWPTGYEQYF. The CDR3 DNA reads TGTGCCAGCAGCCGCTGGCCCACAGGCTACGAGCAGTACTTC.

This clone was detected once. The J gene is TRBJ2-1, the V gene TRBV7-6, with 10 nucleotides matching TRBD2. Trimming at V came to 1 base and at J to 3 bases, leaving 3 bases not matched to a gene. CDR3 size: 16 residues. Germline CDR1 reads SGHVS; CDR2 reads FNYEAQ. The CDR3 DNA reads TGTGCCAGCAGCTTAGAACTAGCGGGATACTACAATGAGCAGTTCTTC. Residues: CASSLELAGYYNEQFF.

The table lists this clone with a count of one. The chain couples TRBV4-2 to TRBJ2-1; D is possibly TRBD2 (5 bases). Between the trimmed V and J ends, which lost 0 bases and 9 bases, there was a span of 15 bases. Per the germline V gene, CDR1 is LGHNA and CDR2 is YNFKEQ. The CDR3 sequence is 15 residues long. The CDR3 reads CASSQERGLWVEQFF. CDR3 nucleotide sequence: TGTGCCAGCAGCCAAGAGCGCGGACTCTGGGTTGAGCAGTTCTTC.

The gene calls are TRBV6-5 and TRBJ1-2, with D perhaps matching TRBD1 (5 bases). This CDR3 comprises 14 residues. The V gene's germline CDR1 is MNHEY and CDR2 SVGAGI. The V end was cut by 2 bases, the J end by 3 bases, with 10 bases between. The CDR3 DNA follows: TGTGCCAGCAGTTACGCGGGACGGTACTATGGCTACACCTTC. Amino acids: CASSYAGRYYGYTF.

The CDR3 sequence is CASSQGSSHNEQFF. In DNA form, the CDR3 reads TGTGCCAGCAGCCAGGGGTCGTCCCACAATGAGCAGTTCTTC. The V call is TRBV14, the J call TRBJ2-1; no definite D call. Between the trimmed V and J ends, which lost 3 bases and 5 bases, there was a span of 11 bases. Germline assignment: CDR1 SGHDN and CDR2 FVKESK. This CDR3 comprises 14 residues.

The chain uses TRBV2 and TRBJ2-7, with D possibly TRBD1 on 6 matching bases. This CDR3 comprises 13 residues. The germline V gene has CDR1 SNHLY and CDR2 FYNNEI. Trimming cost V 8 bases and J 1 base, with 12 bases left between them. The CDR3 bases are TGTGCCAGCCTCCGGGACACTTCCTACGAGCAGTACTTC. It is translated as CASLRDTSYEQYF.

The V gene is TRBV10-3, the J gene TRBJ1-3, with a possible D match to TRBD1 (5 bases). The CDR3 consists of 17 residues. Germline CDR1 and CDR2: ENHRY and SYGVKD. V was cut by 0 bases and J by 0 bases, with 12 bases left in between. CDR3 sequence: CAISESRGRGSGNTIYF. The CDR3 DNA follows: TGTGCCATCAGTGAGTCGAGGGGCCGGGGCTCTGGAAACACCATATATTTT.

The chain carries TRBV5-4 and TRBJ1-1; no clear D gene. The germline V and J ends were trimmed by 0 bases and 5 bases, with 14 bases remaining between them. The V gene's germline CDR1 is SGHNT and CDR2 YYREEE (reference sequence). CDR3 length equals 15 residues. The CDR3 coding sequence is TGTGCCAGCAGCTTGGAAGTACGGGGAGGGACTGAAGCTTTCTTT. Amino acids: CASSLEVRGGTEAFF.

Comments on this clone: The sample has other DNA sequences that encode this CDR3 too. V and J are TRBV28 and TRBJ1-3; 8 bases are a match to TRBD1. Per germline, CDR1 MDHEN and CDR2 SYDVKM. V lost 6 bases, J lost 2 bases, and 3 bases stayed unmatched. The CDR3 consists of 14 residues. For the CDR3, the DNA is TGTGCCAGCAGCTTGGACAGGGCTGGAAACACCATATATTTT. It specifies CASSLDRAGNTIYF.

The J gene is TRBJ1-6, the V gene TRBV27; D is uncertain. Trimming removed 4 bases at V and 1 base at J, with 17 bases between. The germline V gene encodes CDR1 MNHEY and CDR2 SMNVEV (reference sequence). This CDR3 region has 18 residues. The CDR3 sequence: CASSSSVLFASYNSPLHF. The DNA for the CDR3 is TGTGCCAGCAGTTCCTCGGTTCTCTTTGCTTCCTATAATTCACCCCTCCACTTT.

This chain links TRBV9 with TRBJ1-2, with unresolved D. The V end lost 0 bases, the J end lost 3 bases, and 12 bases lay between the germline ends. The CDR3 length is 15 residues. Germline V gene lookup returns CDR1 SGDLS and CDR2 YYNGEE. CDR3 in DNA: TGTGCCAGCAGCGTAGTGGCAGACCCATACTATGGCTACACCTTC. Its protein is CASSVVADPYYGYTF. Complete variable domain (other parts from reference TRBV9 and TRBJ1-2): DSGVTQTPKHLITATGQRVTLRCSPRSGDLSVYWYQQSLDQGLQFLIQYYNGEERAKGNILERFSAQQFPDLHSELNLSSLELGDSALYFCASSVVADPYYGYTFGSGTRLTVV.

The rearrangement uses TRBV7-9 and TRBJ2-7; the match to TRBD2 covers 14 bases. Trimming cost V 3 bases and J 3 bases; bases outside gene matches: 4. Looked up from germline, CDR1 is SEHNR and CDR2 is FQNEAQ (reference sequence). The CDR3 length is 16 residues. As DNA, the CDR3 is TGTGCCAGCAGCTTGGGACTAGCGGGAGTCGACTACGAGCAGTACTTC. Protein sequence: CASSLGLAGVDYEQYF.

This clone was counted a single time. The chain combines TRBV19 with TRBJ2-3, with a possible D match to TRBD1 (6 bases). Trimming removed 8 bases from V and 0 bases from J, with 15 bases in between. The CDR3 is 15 amino acids. Germline CDR1 is LNHDA and CDR2 is SQIVND (reference sequence). CDR3 loop: CASWSRGHSTDTQYF. DNA for the CDR3: TGTGCCAGTTGGAGTAGGGGACACAGCACAGATACGCAGTATTTT.

The J gene is TRBJ2-2, the V gene TRBV11-2; D unclear. The CDR3 totals 16 residues. Trimming left V 4 bases short and J 0 bases short, with 12 bases between. From germline, CDR1 is SGHAT and CDR2 FQNNGV. The CDR3 nucleotides are TGTGCCAGCAGCTACCTGACTCGGCCGAACACCGGGGAGCTGTTTTTT. Translation gives CASSYLTRPNTGELFF. Full variable domain (missing parts from reference TRBV11-2 and TRBJ2-2): EAGVAQSPRYKIIEKRQSVAFWCNPISGHATLYWYQQILGQGPKLLIQFQNNGVVDDSQLPKDRFSAERLKGVDSTLKIQPAKLEDSAVYLCASSYLTRPNTGELFFGEGSRLTVL.

This rearrangement joins TRBV5-1 to TRBJ1-2; D possibly corresponds to TRBD1 (6 bases). Trimming shortened V by 0 bases and J by 4 bases, and 13 bases separated the two germline ends. The CDR3 covers 15 residues. The V gene's germline CDR1 is SGHRS and CDR2 YFSETQ. The CDR3 DNA sequence: TGCGCCAGCAGCTTGGAGGGTACGGGGGCCTATGGCTACACCTTC. Translating gives CASSLEGTGAYGYTF.

The rearrangement joins TRBV7-2 to TRBJ2-7, with D possibly being TRBD1 (6 bases). Germline V gene lookup returns CDR1 SGHTA and CDR2 FQGNSA. The CDR3 consists of 14 residues. Trimming cost V 4 bases and J 3 bases, with 13 bases left between them. The CDR3 region has the DNA TGTGCCAGCAGCTCGGATGGGGGCCTCTACGAGCAGTACTTC. Translation gives CASSSDGGLYEQYF. The whole variable domain, filled in from reference TRBV7-2 and TRBJ2-7, reads GAGVSQSPSNKVTEKGKDVELRCDPISGHTALYWYRQSLGQGLEFLIYFQGNSAPDKSGLPSDRFSAERTGGSVSTLTIQRTQQEDSAVYLCASSSDGGLYEQYFGPGTRLTVT.

In its sample, this clone was seen a few times. V and J are TRBV27 and TRBJ1-4; D not certain. V was pared by 5 bases and J by 5 bases, with 12 bases between. From germline, CDR1 is MNHEY and CDR2 SMNVEV (reference sequence). The CDR3 totals 14 residues. The CDR3 spells CASSAAGLNEKLFF. CDR3 DNA sequence: TGTGCCAGCAGTGCGGCGGGGTTGAATGAAAAACTGTTTTTT.

V gene TRBV6-5 combines with J gene TRBJ2-1, with TRBD1 identical over 8 bases. CDR3 length: 11 amino acids. V dropped 6 bases and J dropped 13; count of bases not matched to a gene: 5. Germline values: CDR1 MNHEY, CDR2 SVGAGI. This CDR3 is CASRSGTGQFF. DNA of the CDR3: TGTGCCAGCAGGTCCGGGACAGGCCAGTTCTTC.

The genes are TRBV9 and TRBJ2-2; tentatively, D is TRBD1 (5 bases). This CDR3 has 15 amino acids. Trimming stripped 1 base from V and 4 bases from J, with 11 bases between. Germline CDR1 reads SGDLS; CDR2 reads YYNGEE. The CDR3 region is CASSVLVGPTGELFF. The CDR3 DNA reads TGTGCCAGCAGCGTATTGGTGGGGCCCACCGGGGAGCTGTTTTTT.

The chain is built from TRBV29-1 and TRBJ1-4; D gene unclear. The V gene's germline CDR1 is SQVTM and CDR2 ANQGSEA. Trimming left V 3 bases short and J 0 bases short, with 5 bases between. This CDR3 has 13 residues. CDR3 sequence (DNA): TGCAGCGTTGAGGTGTCAACTAATGAAAAACTGTTTTTT. This sequence encodes CSVEVSTNEKLFF.

By sample share, this clone is medium-sized. The chain joins TRBV11-3 to TRBJ2-2; D gene ambiguous. V lost 6 bases and J 5 bases, leaving 19 bases between the germline ends. Germline lookup yields CDR1 SGHNT and CDR2 YENEEA. The CDR3 length is 16 residues. The CDR3 is CASSQEPGAGTGELFF. The CDR3 DNA sequence: TGTGCCAGCAGTCAAGAACCGGGCGCTGGAACCGGGGAGCTGTTTTTT. Filled out from reference TRBV11-3 and TRBJ2-2, the complete variable domain reads EAGVVQSPRYKIIEKKQPVAFWCNPISGHNTLYWYLQNLGQGPELLIRYENEEAVDDSQLPKDRFSAERLKGVDSTLKIQPAELGDSAVYLCASSQEPGAGTGELFFGEGSRLTVL.

This clone was seen just once. The gene calls are TRBV18 and TRBJ1-2; tentative D call: TRBD1 (5 bases). CDR1 KGHSH and CDR2 LQKENI come from the germline V gene. There are 15 residues in the CDR3. V was shortened by 3 bases and J by 8 bases, with 19 bases between the two germline ends. The CDR3 coding sequence is TGTGCCAGCTCACCCCTTTCCCCCAGGGAGGGAGGCTACACCTTC. Protein sequence: CASSPLSPREGGYTF.

The chain uses TRBV28 and TRBJ1-2, with D unclear. Germline CDR1 reads MDHEN; CDR2 reads SYDVKM. The CDR3 contains 12 residues. Deletions cut 6 bases from V and 2 bases from J, with 7 bases between. The CDR3 protein is CASRNRNYGYTF. The CDR3 coding sequence is TGTGCCAGCAGGAACAGAAACTATGGCTACACCTTC.

This clone was seen just once. The chain couples TRBV28 to TRBJ2-4; 10 bases match TRBD2. The CDR3 totals 24 residues. From germline, CDR1 is MDHEN and CDR2 SYDVKM. Losses at the gene ends were 3 bases for V and 0 bases for J; bases not matched to a gene: 26. The CDR3 region has the DNA TGTGCCAGCAGTTTCCCGAGACTAGCGGGCAAAACGCGGAGTGAGAAAATAGCCAAAAACATTCAGTACTTC. It encodes CASSFPRLAGKTRSEKIAKNIQYF.

The chain is built from TRBV7-2 and TRBJ2-7; the match to TRBD2 covers 9 bases. CDR1 SGHTA and CDR2 FQGNSA come from the germline V gene. V was clipped by 4 bases and J by 6 bases; unmatched bases: 13. This CDR3 region has 16 residues. The CDR3 is CASSSAISGGGREQYF. The CDR3 coding sequence is TGTGCCAGCAGCTCCGCAATTAGCGGGGGAGGACGCGAGCAGTACTTC.